This TCR beta chain was identified in a study of cytomegalovirus exposure and HLA in healthy donors. The data were produced by immunoSEQ multiplex PCR, yet TCRdb's version contains in-frame clones alone and is incomplete. Of over 250,000 clones in the sample, 80% to 90% are singletons; the top ten hold roughly 1%. The V end lost 1 base, the J end lost 4 bases, and 13 bases lay between the germline ends. This CDR3 has 15 amino acids. Germline loops: CDR1 SGHTA, CDR2 FQGNSA. The sequenced sample was PBMCs. This receptor was taken from a woman under 30 in good health and CMV-seronegative. The chain has TRBV7-2 and TRBJ1-2; D remains unclear. CDR3 bases: TGTGCCAGCAGCTTAGAGCCGGGTTCGGGCTATGGCTACACCTTC. As protein: CASSLEPGSGYGYTF.